This TCR beta chain comes out of a study of CD8+ T cells in alopecia areata. This clone was recorded a few times. Extracted RNA was reverse transcribed into cDNA, the sequencing template. Libraries were prepared by immunoSEQ multiplex PCR; TCRdb keeps only in-frame clonotypes and omits some of them. The sample yields over 150,000 clones, roughly three fifths seen once. This CDR3 contains 14 residues. V lost 5 bases, J lost 3 bases, and 4 bases stayed unmatched. Germline CDR1 is LGHNT and CDR2 is FRNRAP. The treatment here: oral pan-JAK inhibitor, 5-10 mg twice daily. The starting material was CD8+ T cells sorted from blood, obtained at week 24, from a patient treated with tofacitinib. The chain employs TRBV12-5 and TRBJ1-2; 9 bases map to TRBD1. This clonotype originated in a human donor with alopecia areata. The CDR3 loop reads CASGTGGVDYGYTF. The CDR3, as DNA: TGTGCTAGTGGTACAGGGGGCGTTGACTATGGCTACACCTTC.